This T cell receptor (beta chain) was recovered during a study of early T cells in non-severe SARS-CoV-2 infection. Study-wide background: Investigators sequenced bulk RNA drawn from unsorted whole blood, and chains remained unpaired.

Germline V gives CDR1 SQVTM, CDR2 ANQGSEA. The CDR3 length is 12 residues. Trimming took off 6 bases at V and 2 bases at J, with 11 bases between the two ends. This clonotype was seen repeatedly, ten times or more. Individual cDNA molecules received unique molecular identifiers during library preparation. TCRdb ran MiXCR on the 5' RACE reads and lists one entry per CDR3 protein. The sample lists approximately 47,000 distinct CDR3 sequences, 6.2% occurring once. The J gene is TRBJ2-7, the V gene TRBV29-1; possibly TRBD2 for D (5 bases). This sample comprised whole blood, obtained at baseline. This receptor was identified in an adult who was a healthcare worker with PCR-confirmed SARS-CoV-2 infection or an uninfected control (not recorded which). CDR3 residues: CSVGETAYEQYF. CDR3 nucleotide sequence: TGCAGCGTCGGGGAGACTGCCTACGAGCAGTACTTC.